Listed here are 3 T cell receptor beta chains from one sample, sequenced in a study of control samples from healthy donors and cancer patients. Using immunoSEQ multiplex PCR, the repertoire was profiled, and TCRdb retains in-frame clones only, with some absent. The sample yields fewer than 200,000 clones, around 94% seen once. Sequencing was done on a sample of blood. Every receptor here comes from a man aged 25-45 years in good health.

This CDR3 is CASSLTGDQPQHF. CDR3 sequence (DNA): TGTGCCAGCAGCTTAACAGGGGATCAGCCCCAGCATTTT. The chain joins TRBV7-9 to TRBJ1-5; 7 bases line up with TRBD1. The CDR3 length is 13 residues. V lost 2 bases, J lost 5 bases, and 0 bases stayed unmatched. CDR1 and CDR2 (germline): SEHNR, FQNEAQ (reference sequence).

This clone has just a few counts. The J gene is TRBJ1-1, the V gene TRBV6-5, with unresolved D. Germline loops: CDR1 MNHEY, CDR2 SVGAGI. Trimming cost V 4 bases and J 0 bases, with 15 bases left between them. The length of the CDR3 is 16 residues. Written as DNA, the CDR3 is TGTGCCAGCAGTTTGGGGTACGAGGGAGTGAACACTGAAGCTTTCTTT. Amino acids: CASSLGYEGVNTEAFF.

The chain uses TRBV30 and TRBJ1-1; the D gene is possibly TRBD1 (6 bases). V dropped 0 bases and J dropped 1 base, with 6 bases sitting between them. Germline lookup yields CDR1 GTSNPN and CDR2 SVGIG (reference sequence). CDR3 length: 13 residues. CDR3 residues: CAWSVQGNTEAFF. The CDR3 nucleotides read TGTGCCTGGAGTGTACAGGGGAACACTGAAGCTTTCTTT.